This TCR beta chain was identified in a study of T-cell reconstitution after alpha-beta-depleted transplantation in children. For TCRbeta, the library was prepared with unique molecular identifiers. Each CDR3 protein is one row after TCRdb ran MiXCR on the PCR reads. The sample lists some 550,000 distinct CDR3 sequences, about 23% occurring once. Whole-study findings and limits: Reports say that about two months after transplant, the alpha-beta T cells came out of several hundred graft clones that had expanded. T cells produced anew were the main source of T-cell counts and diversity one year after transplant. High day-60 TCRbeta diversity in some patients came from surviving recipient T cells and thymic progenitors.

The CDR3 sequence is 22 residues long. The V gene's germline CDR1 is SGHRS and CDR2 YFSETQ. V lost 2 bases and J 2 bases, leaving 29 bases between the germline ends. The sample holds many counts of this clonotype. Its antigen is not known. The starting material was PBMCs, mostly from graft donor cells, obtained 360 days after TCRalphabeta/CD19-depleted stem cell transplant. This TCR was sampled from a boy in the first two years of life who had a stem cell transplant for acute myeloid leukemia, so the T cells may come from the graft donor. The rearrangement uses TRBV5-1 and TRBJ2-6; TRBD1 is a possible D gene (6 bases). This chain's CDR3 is CASSLGRTSYRVVYTGANVLTF. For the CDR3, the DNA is TGCGCCAGCAGCTTAGGTCGGACCTCTTACAGGGTAGTTTACACTGGGGCCAACGTCCTGACTTTC.